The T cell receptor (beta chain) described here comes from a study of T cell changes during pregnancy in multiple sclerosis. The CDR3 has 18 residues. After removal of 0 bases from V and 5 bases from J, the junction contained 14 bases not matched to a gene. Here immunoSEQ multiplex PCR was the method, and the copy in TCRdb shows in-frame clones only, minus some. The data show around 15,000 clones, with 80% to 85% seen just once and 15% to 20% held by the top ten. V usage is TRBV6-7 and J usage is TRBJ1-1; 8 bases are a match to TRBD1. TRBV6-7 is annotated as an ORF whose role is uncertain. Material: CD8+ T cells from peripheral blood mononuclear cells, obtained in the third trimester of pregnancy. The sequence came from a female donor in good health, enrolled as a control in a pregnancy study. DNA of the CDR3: TGTGCCAGCAGTTACTCGAGATCAGGGGGCGTTTGGAGAACTGAAGCTTTCTTT. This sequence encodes CASSYSRSGGVWRTEAFF.